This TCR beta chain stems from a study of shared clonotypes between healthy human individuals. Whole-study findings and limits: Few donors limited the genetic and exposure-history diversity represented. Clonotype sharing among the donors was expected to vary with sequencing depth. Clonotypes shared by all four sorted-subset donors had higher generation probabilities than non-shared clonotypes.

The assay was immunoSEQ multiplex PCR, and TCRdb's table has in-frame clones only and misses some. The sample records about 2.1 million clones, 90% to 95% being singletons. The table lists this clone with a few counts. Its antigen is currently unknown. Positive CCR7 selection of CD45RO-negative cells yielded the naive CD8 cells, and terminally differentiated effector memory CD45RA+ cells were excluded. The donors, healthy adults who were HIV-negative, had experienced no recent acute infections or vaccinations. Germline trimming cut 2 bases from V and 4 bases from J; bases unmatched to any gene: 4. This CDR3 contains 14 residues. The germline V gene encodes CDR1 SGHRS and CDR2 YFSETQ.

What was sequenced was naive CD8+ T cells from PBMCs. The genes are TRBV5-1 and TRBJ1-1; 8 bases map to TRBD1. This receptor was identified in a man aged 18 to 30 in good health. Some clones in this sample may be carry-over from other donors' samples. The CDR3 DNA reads TGCGCCAGCAGCTTCAGACAGGGGACCACTGAAGCTTTCTTT. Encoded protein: CASSFRQGTTEAFF.